Listed below are T cell receptor beta chains from one sample, sequenced in a study of response to subunit inactivated influenza vaccine. TCRdb reprocessed the RT-PCR reads with MiXCR, giving one entry per CDR3 protein. The sample yields about 570,000 distinct CDR3 sequences, 10% to 12% seen once. These records were also assigned to another study, of T cells expressing NK-cell markers.

The sample in question was PBMCs from blood, obtained on the day of vaccination. These receptors were taken from a man aged 50 to 59 who received an inactivated influenza vaccine. Each CDR3 is given with its conserved first and last residue. The order of the fields is V gene, D gene, clone size, CDR3 protein. A D gene is named only where the DNA matches it firmly. A row's size may be missing; if present it is once, few, many or a size class.

>TRBV3-1|TRBD2|few
CASSQEITSGSYEQYF
>TRBV27|NA|NA
CASRTYTDTQYF
>TRBV12-3/TRBV12-4|NA|few
CASSLQEGPTYEQYF
>TRBV28|NA|many
CASSPGMWRLNTEAFF
>TRBV20-1|NA|few
CSASRGGNNSPLHF
>TRBV30|NA|NA
CATGFAGQPQHF
>TRBV27|TRBD2|NA
CASSLSWTSGYNEQFF
>TRBV5-1|NA|many
CASSRTGGRDIQYF
>TRBV20-1|TRBD2|few
CSARSQGVGRETQYF
>TRBV20-1|TRBD1|few
CSARWTGNTDTQYF
>TRBV7-8|TRBD2|few
CASSVGTTNEQFF
>TRBV6-2/TRBV6-3|TRBD1|few
CASSRQGIGELFF
>TRBV27|NA|NA
CASSPSWANTDTQYF
>TRBV20-1|NA|NA
CSASYSSRDTEAFF
>TRBV28|NA|NA
CASSQTGEQYF
>TRBV29-1|NA|NA
CSVEILNTQYF
>TRBV27|NA|few
CASSRGQYNQPQHF
>TRBV18|NA|few
CASSPPAGAPVYEQYF
>TRBV5-1|NA|many
CASSWTGNEKLFF
>TRBV7-2|NA|few
CASSPIQGSPLHF
>TRBV28|NA|few
CASSVQGRSTEAFF
>TRBV5-1|TRBD2|few
CASTLAGGDHEQYF
>TRBV20-1|TRBD2|few
CSARVPLAGVRHEQFF
>TRBV2|TRBD2|few
CASRGTSGSREQYF
>TRBV6-2/TRBV6-3|TRBD1|many
CASSYRTGKDYEQYF
>TRBV9|NA|many
CASSGGRGEQFF
>TRBV4-1|NA|few
CASSQDLGFGTGYTF
>TRBV6-1|TRBD2|NA
CASTPGLARVNEQFF
>TRBV5-1|TRBD2|NA
CASSQRLAGASGANVLTF
>TRBV27|NA|few
CASSPGRGMGNTIYF
>TRBV5-1|NA|few
CASSLGQGMTEQYF
>TRBV11-2|NA|few
CASSFPGGRSYEQYF
>TRBV28|NA|NA
CASSFSGVGYNEQFF
>TRBV27|NA|few
CASSWFPLVEGYEQYF
>TRBV6-2/TRBV6-3|NA|many
CASSYGARAETQYF
>TRBV12-3/TRBV12-4|NA|NA
CASRPTSSASCFF
>TRBV28|NA|NA
CASSDLQGQSDLLGEQYF
>TRBV24-1|NA|NA
CATILARGQGQPQHF
>TRBV14|NA|many
CASASTEATDTQYF
>TRBV6-1|TRBD1|few
CASSEFSGGGYNEQFF
>TRBV27|NA|few
CASSLGAANEQFF
>TRBV7-9|TRBD1|few
CAGSQGANF
>TRBV12-3/TRBV12-4|TRBD1|NA
CASSTQQGFGYTF
>TRBV20-1|NA|many
CSARDASGVSDTQYF
>TRBV12-3/TRBV12-4|NA|many
CASSLGAKEKLFF
>TRBV7-2|TRBD1|few
CASSLGTGGAGGYTF
>TRBV7-9|NA|NA
CASSPPPIYRDNSPLHF
>TRBV7-9|NA|NA
CASSRLATAGIHNEQFF
>TRBV10-3|TRBD2|NA
CAISGGLAGVGNEQFF
>TRBV3-1|TRBD1|NA
CASSQGRGLGETQYF
>TRBV12-3/TRBV12-4|NA|many
CASSLVSGVEQFF
>TRBV12-3/TRBV12-4|NA|few
CASSPGVAIYTGELFF
>TRBV6-6|NA|NA
CASSHGGSGYTF
>TRBV12-3/TRBV12-4|NA|few
CASSLPVLDQLFF
>TRBV7-3|NA|NA
CASSLGGAGSPLHF